The rows below give T cell receptor beta chains drawn from one sample of a study of beta chain features in type 1 diabetes. TCRdb's copy holds only in-frame clones and misses some; the assay was immunoSEQ multiplex PCR. The profile shows a few hundred thousand clones, about 25% of them singletons. The sequenced sample was central memory CD4+ T cells from blood. Receptor source: a man in his thirties or forties in good health. Both conserved end residues are part of each CDR3. D genes are given only for firm matches. Only part of the rows carry a size: once, few, many, or a class if the clone is expanded.

DNA: TGTGCCAGCAGCTTATTCCGGTCCAGCAGAAGGGGGTCGGCTTTCTTT; CDR3: CASSLFRSSRRGSAFF; size: .; J: TRBJ1-1; D: .; V: TRBV11-2
DNA: TGTGCCAGCAGCGTAGGCCCAACTAGGACAGATACGCAGTATTTT; CDR3: CASSVGPTRTDTQYF; size: few; J: TRBJ2-3; D: .; V: TRBV9
DNA: TGTGCCAGCAGTTATGGGGACTCGGATACGCAGTATTTT; CDR3: CASSYGDSDTQYF; size: few; J: TRBJ2-3; D: .; V: TRBV6-5
DNA: TGTGCCAGCAGCTTAGAGGGACTAGCGGGAGGTAGTGAGCAGTTCTTC; CDR3: CASSLEGLAGGSEQFF; size: .; J: TRBJ2-1; D: TRBD2; V: TRBV11-3
DNA: TGTGCCAGCAGCTCCCCTCCTAGGCACGATACGCAGTATTTT; CDR3: CASSSPPRHDTQYF; size: few; J: TRBJ2-3; D: .; V: TRBV7-2
DNA: TGTGCCAGTGACCAGACAGGAAAAGAGACCCAGTACTTC; CDR3: CASDQTGKETQYF; size: .; J: TRBJ2-5; D: .; V: TRBV27
DNA: TGTGCCAGTAGTAATCAGGGACTCCGTCAGCCCCAGCATTTT; CDR3: CASSNQGLRQPQHF; size: few; J: TRBJ1-5; D: .; V: TRBV19
DNA: TGTGCCAGCACCCGAGGAGAGACCCAGTACTTC; CDR3: CASTRGETQYF; size: .; J: TRBJ2-5; D: .; V: TRBV6-6
DNA: TGCAGCGGCAGGACTAGCGGGGGCACAGATACGCAGTATTTT; CDR3: CSGRTSGGTDTQYF; size: few; J: TRBJ2-3; D: TRBD2; V: TRBV29-1
DNA: TGTGCCAGCAGTTCTCCCGGGGGGGGGACAGAGCCCCAGCATTTT; CDR3: CASSSPGGGTEPQHF; size: .; J: TRBJ1-5; D: TRBD1; V: TRBV28
DNA: TGTGCCAGCAGCTCGGGACTAGCGGACTACTCCTACGAGCAGTACTTC; CDR3: CASSSGLADYSYEQYF; size: .; J: TRBJ2-7; D: TRBD2; V: TRBV7-2
DNA: TGCAGCGGCCTATTCCAGGGAGGGGAGACCCAGTACTTC; CDR3: CSGLFQGGETQYF; size: .; J: TRBJ2-5; D: TRBD2; V: TRBV29-1
DNA: TGTGCCATCAGTGAGTCGAGTCCGGCCGAGCAGTACTTC; CDR3: CAISESSPAEQYF; size: few; J: TRBJ2-7; D: .; V: TRBV10-3
DNA: TGTGCAACTTCTAAGGGGGGCGCGAACACCGGGGAGCTGTTTTTT; CDR3: CATSKGGANTGELFF; size: .; J: TRBJ2-2; D: .; V: TRBV30
DNA: TGTGCCATCAGGGGGGAGGATACGCAGTATTTT; CDR3: CAIRGEDTQYF; size: .; J: TRBJ2-3; D: .; V: TRBV10-3
DNA: TGTGCCAGCAGCTTGACAGGGCAAAACACCGGGGAGCTGTTTTTT; CDR3: CASSLTGQNTGELFF; size: few; J: TRBJ2-2; D: .; V: TRBV5-6
DNA: TGTGCCAGCAGCTTAGCCGCTAGCGGGGGGGCAAGGTACGAGCAGTACTTC; CDR3: CASSLAASGGARYEQYF; size: .; J: TRBJ2-7; D: TRBD2; V: TRBV7-2
DNA: TGTGCCAGTAGGCCCGGGACAGCTTATGGCTACACCTTC; CDR3: CASRPGTAYGYTF; size: .; J: TRBJ1-2; D: TRBD1; V: TRBV19
DNA: TGCGCCAGCAGCATTAGCGGGAGCGCCGGGGAGACCCAGTACTTC; CDR3: CASSISGSAGETQYF; size: few; J: TRBJ2-5; D: TRBD2; V: TRBV5-1
DNA: TGTGCCAGTTGCTACACAGATACGCAGTATTTT; CDR3: CASCYTDTQYF; size: many; J: TRBJ2-3; D: .; V: TRBV7-9
DNA: TGCGCCAGCAGCGGGCAGGACCGCAGAGAGACCCAGTACTTC; CDR3: CASSGQDRRETQYF; size: .; J: TRBJ2-5; D: .; V: TRBV5-1
DNA: TGTGCCTGGACCCCCGTTCGTCCGGGGGGAAACGGGGAGCTGTTTTTT; CDR3: CAWTPVRPGGNGELFF; size: .; J: TRBJ2-2; D: TRBD2; V: TRBV30
DNA: TGTGCCAGCAGCTTATTTCCGTCAGATACGCAGTATTTT; CDR3: CASSLFPSDTQYF; size: few; J: TRBJ2-3; D: .; V: TRBV7-2
DNA: TGTGCCAGTAGTCGTACTCTCGAGAACACTGAAGCTTTCTTT; CDR3: CASSRTLENTEAFF; size: few; J: TRBJ1-1; D: .; V: TRBV19